These T cell receptor beta chains were read from a single sample in a study of blood T cell repertoires in COVID-19. The data were produced by immunoSEQ multiplex PCR, yet TCRdb's version contains in-frame clones alone and is incomplete. This table holds about 280,000 clones, approximately 85% found once. The sequenced sample was peripheral blood. These receptors came from a human donor in a cohort sampled during active COVID-19. CDR3s include the opening cysteine and the closing phenylalanine or tryptophan. A D gene is named only where the DNA matches it firmly. Part of the rows lack a size; the others show once, few, many or a class for expanded clones.

size | length | D | J | V | CDR3 | DNA
- | 15 | TRBD2 | TRBJ2-7 | TRBV6-5 | CASSYRLAGDGEQYF | TGTGCCAGCAGTTACAGACTAGCGGGAGACGGCGAGCAGTACTTC
- | 15 | - | TRBJ1-6 | TRBV4-3 | CASSQDRGSNSPLHF | TGCGCCAGCAGCCAAGACCGGGGGTCGAATTCACCCCTCCACTTT
- | 16 | TRBD1 | TRBJ2-3 | TRBV28 | CASSFGHTGVGDTQYF | TGTGCCAGCAGTTTCGGCCACACAGGGGTTGGAGATACGCAGTATTTT
- | 10 | - | TRBJ2-7 | TRBV20-1 | CSARSNEQYF | TGCAGTGCTAGATCTAACGAGCAGTACTTC
once | 14 | - | TRBJ2-3 | TRBV5-1 | CASSLGQVTDTQYF | TGCGCCAGCAGCTTGGGACAGGTGACAGATACGCAGTATTTT
- | 18 | TRBD2 | TRBJ2-1 | TRBV7-2 | CASSLMINMASGRNEQFF | TGTGCCAGCAGCTTAATGATAAATATGGCTAGCGGACGCAATGAGCAGTTCTTC
- | 16 | - | TRBJ1-3 | TRBV21-1 | CASTPGRGASGNTIYF | TGTGCCAGCACTCCCGGTCGGGGGGCCTCTGGAAACACCATATATTTT
- | 14 | TRBD1 | TRBJ2-7 | TRBV7-2 | CASSKLTGGYEQYF | TGTGCCAGCAGCAAGCTAACAGGGGGCTACGAGCAGTACTTC
- | 13 | TRBD2 | TRBJ2-1 | TRBV12-3/TRBV12-4 | CASSLLSSGEQFF | TGTGCCAGCAGTTTACTGTCTAGCGGTGAGCAGTTCTTC
once | 14 | TRBD1 | TRBJ1-6 | TRBV19 | CASSGRDSLSPLHF | TGTGCCAGTAGTGGTCGGGACAGCCTTTCACCCCTCCACTTT
- | 13 | - | TRBJ1-5 | TRBV27 | CASSWWANQPQHF | TGTGCCAGCTCTTGGTGGGCAAATCAGCCCCAGCATTTT
- | 15 | TRBD1 | TRBJ2-7 | TRBV20-1 | CSASKGTGGSYEQYF | TGCAGTGCTAGTAAAGGGACAGGGGGCTCCTACGAGCAGTACTTC
- | 17 | TRBD1 | TRBJ1-4 | TRBV9 | CASSPTGGSATNEKLFF | TGTGCCAGCAGCCCCACAGGGGGATCTGCAACTAATGAAAAACTGTTTTTT
- | 16 | TRBD1 | TRBJ2-3 | TRBV5-1 | CASSLWTGIGTDTQYF | TGCGCCAGCAGCCTCTGGACAGGGATTGGCACAGATACGCAGTATTTT